The 23 T cell receptor beta chains reported below all come from one sample, sequenced in a study of blood T cell repertoires in COVID-19. Sequencing was performed with immunoSEQ multiplex PCR; in TCRdb, only in-frame clones are kept and a portion is missing. Of roughly 340,000 clones in the sample, approximately 87% were seen once. The sample comprised PBMCs or T cells enriched from blood (not recorded which). Receptors originate from a man between 40 and 49 years old in a cohort exposed to, infected with or recovered from COVID-19 (not recorded which).

The chain employs TRBV2 and TRBJ1-5; TRBD1 matches 8 bases. CDR3 length: 13 residues. V lost 4 bases to trimming and J lost 9 bases; unmatched junction nucleotides: 5. Germline loops: CDR1 SNHLY, CDR2 FYNNEI. The CDR3 is CASSGTGRLPQHF. DNA of the CDR3: TGTGCCAGCAGTGGGACAGGGAGGCTGCCCCAGCATTTT.

V is TRBV11-3 and J is TRBJ1-3, with D tentatively TRBD1 (6 bases). The CDR3 has 14 residues. In germline, CDR1 is SGHNT, CDR2 YENEEA. The ends were cut back, 5 bases at V and 4 bases at J, with 12 bases in the middle. The CDR3: CASSIKDRGNTIYF. CDR3 nucleotides: TGTGCCAGCAGCATCAAAGACAGGGGAAACACCATATATTTT.

The genes are TRBV7-3 and TRBJ2-3; TRBD2 matches 12 bases. The CDR3 is 16 residues long. Germline V lookup: CDR1 SGHTA, CDR2 FQGTGA. The V gene end was trimmed by 5 bases and the J gene end by 3 bases; junction bases not matched to a gene: 6. The CDR3 nucleotides read TGTGCCAGCAGCCCGACTAGCGGGAGAGGGACAGATACGCAGTATTTT. Protein sequence: CASSPTSGRGTDTQYF.

CDR3 region: CASSMDRVSQHF. The DNA for the CDR3 is TGTGCCAGTAGTATGGACAGGGTTTCCCAGCATTTT. The chain uses TRBV19 and TRBJ1-5; 8 bases line up with TRBD1. Trimming at V came to 3 bases and at J to 11 bases, leaving 3 bases not matched to a gene. In germline, CDR1 is LNHDA, CDR2 SQIVND (reference sequence). CDR3 length equals 12 residues.

This chain connects TRBV19 to TRBJ2-1; the match to TRBD2 covers 8 bases. The germline V gene has CDR1 LNHDA and CDR2 SQIVND (reference sequence). J lost 9 bases, V lost 9 bases, and 22 bases had no gene match. The CDR3 consists of 17 residues. As DNA, the CDR3 is TGTGCCAGCGGCAGGACTTGGCTGGCGGGAGGTCGGGGTGAGCAGTTCTTC. Translation gives CASGRTWLAGGRGEQFF.

V usage is TRBV7-2 and J usage is TRBJ2-7, with TRBD1 matching 9 bases. V lost 2 bases, J lost 7 bases, and 9 bases stayed unmatched. This CDR3 is 15 amino acids long. From germline, CDR1 is SGHTA and CDR2 FQGNSA. Written as DNA, the CDR3 is TGTGCCAGCAGCTTAATGAGGGACAGGGTGCGGGAGCAGTACTTC. It encodes CASSLMRDRVREQYF.

The chain joins TRBV10-1 to TRBJ2-7, with 7 bases that match TRBD1. Trimming at V came to 6 bases and at J to 3 bases, leaving 2 bases not matched to a gene. Germline-derived CDR1 and CDR2 are WNHNN and SYGVQD (reference sequence). CDR3 size: 12 residues. The CDR3 region is CASSRDSYEQYF. The CDR3 DNA is TGCGCCAGCAGCAGGGACAGCTACGAGCAGTACTTC.

The chain couples TRBV2 to TRBJ1-5; D unclear. The CDR3 totals 13 residues. CDR1 and CDR2 (germline): SNHLY, FYNNEI. Trimming stripped 8 bases from V and 3 bases from J, with 11 bases between. CDR3 sequence reads: CASRGGVNQPQHF. In nucleotides, the CDR3 is TGTGCCAGCCGGGGTGGTGTCAATCAGCCCCAGCATTTT.

V and J are TRBV5-1 and TRBJ1-2; D call uncertain. Germline CDR1 SGHRS, CDR2 YFSETQ. Trimming removed 1 base at V and 2 bases at J, with 9 bases between. This CDR3 has 14 amino acids. Here the CDR3 DNA reads TGCGCCAGCAGCTTGCGCCAGTTCAACTATGGCTACACCTTC. It encodes CASSLRQFNYGYTF.

The rearrangement uses TRBV6-5 and TRBJ1-1, with D possibly being TRBD1 (6 bases). Germline V lookup: CDR1 MNHEY, CDR2 SVGAGI. The CDR3 totals 11 residues. The V end was cut by 10 bases, the J end by 1 base, with 7 bases between. CDR3 coding DNA: TGTGCCATACAGGGGAACACTGAAGCTTTCTTT. Protein: CAIQGNTEAFF.

The chain carries TRBV7-9 and TRBJ1-4, with D tentatively TRBD1 (5 bases). The CDR3 has 13 residues. The germline CDR1 and CDR2 sequences are SEHNR and FQNEAQ (reference sequence). V was shortened by 11 bases and J by 7 bases, with 17 bases between the two germline ends. The CDR3 here is CASSAGVAEKLFF. CDR3 DNA: TGTGCCTCCTCAGCGGGGGTGGCTGAAAAACTGTTTTTT. Using reference TRBV7-9 and TRBJ1-4 for the parts outside the CDR3, the full variable domain is DTGVSQNPRHKITKRGQNVTFRCDPISEHNRLYWYRQTLGQGPEFLTYFQNEAQLEKSRLLSDRFSAERPKGSFSTLEIQRTEQGDSAMYLCASSAGVAEKLFFGSGTQLSVL.

The count of this clone is one. V usage is TRBV28 and J usage is TRBJ1-1, with 7 nucleotides matching TRBD1. CDR3 size: 14 residues. V shed 6 bases and J 2 bases; nucleotides not matched to a gene: 6. Germline CDR1 MDHEN, CDR2 SYDVKM. CDR3 bases: TGTGCCAGCAGCTACAGGGGAATAAACACTGAAGCTTTCTTT. This codes for CASSYRGINTEAFF. The variable domain in full, completed from reference TRBV28 and TRBJ1-1, reads DVKVTQSSRYLVKRTGEKVFLECVQDMDHENMFWYRQDPGLGLRLIYFSYDVKMKEKGDIPEGYSVSREKKERFSLILESASTNQTSMYLCASSYRGINTEAFFGQGTRLTVV.

This chain joins TRBV28 and TRBJ2-7; 9 positions match TRBD1. Germline CDR1 and CDR2: MDHEN and SYDVKM. V was clipped by 5 bases and J by 5 bases; unmatched bases: 7. CDR3 length equals 14 residues. The CDR3 nucleotides are TGTGCCAGCAGTCTCGGACAGGGGTTCAACGAGCAGTACTTC. It codes for CASSLGQGFNEQYF. The full variable domain, in which reference TRBV28 and TRBJ2-7 provide the parts outside the CDR3, is DVKVTQSSRYLVKRTGEKVFLECVQDMDHENMFWYRQDPGLGLRLIYFSYDVKMKEKGDIPEGYSVSREKKERFSLILESASTNQTSMYLCASSLGQGFNEQYFGPGTRLTVT.

CDR3 DNA sequence: TGCAGCGTTAATCTAGCGGACTACTACGAGCAGTACTTC. Translation: CSVNLADYYEQYF. V gene TRBV29-1 combines with J gene TRBJ2-7; 7 nucleotides agree with TRBD2. This CDR3 region has 13 residues. Germline V gene sequence: CDR1 SQVTM, CDR2 ANQGSEA. The J segment lost 3 bases and the V segment lost 5 bases, leaving 7 bases of the junction unmatched.

The chain combines TRBV5-1 with TRBJ1-6, with 9 nucleotides matching TRBD1. Per germline, CDR1 SGHRS and CDR2 YFSETQ. The CDR3 spans 17 residues. J was trimmed by 6 bases and V by 0 bases; bases with no gene match: 7. CDR3 loop: CASSLGDRVSTNSPLHF. In DNA form, the CDR3 reads TGCGCCAGCAGCTTGGGGGACAGGGTTTCGACTAATTCACCCCTCCACTTT.

The rearrangement uses TRBV6-2 or TRBV6-3 and TRBJ2-4; D gene unclear. This CDR3 has 15 amino acids. The ends were cut back, 0 bases at V and 0 bases at J, with 6 bases in the middle. Germline V CDR1 and CDR2: MNHEY, SVGEGT. The CDR3 DNA follows: TGTGCCAGCAGTTACTCGAACACAGCCAAAAACATTCAGTACTTC. Its translation is CASSYSNTAKNIQYF.

The gene calls are TRBV11-2 and TRBJ2-3, with TRBD2 identical over 7 bases. V was clipped by 5 bases and J by 3 bases; unmatched bases: 5. The CDR3 loop spans 14 amino acids. The germline gives CDR1 SGHAT, CDR2 FQNNGV. The CDR3 coding sequence is TGTGCCAGCAGCCCACAGCGGGAAACAGATACGCAGTATTTT. This translates into CASSPQRETDTQYF.

This chain links TRBV5-1 with TRBJ2-3; possible D gene TRBD2, 6 bases. Germline CDR1 is SGHRS and CDR2 is YFSETQ. The V end lost 4 bases, the J end lost 4 bases, and 16 bases lay between the germline ends. The CDR3 extends over 15 amino acids. Here the CDR3 DNA reads TGCGCCAGCAGCCCGGGGGTAGCGGCCCCAGATACGCAGTATTTT. Protein sequence: CASSPGVAAPDTQYF.

This rearrangement joins TRBV1 to TRBJ1-5; the table's TRBD1 call for D was not verified on the DNA. TRBV1 counts as a pseudogene. CDR3 length: 16 residues. CDR3 sequence (DNA): TGCACCAGCAGCCTCGACCGGGACAGGGTTTACCAGCCCCAGCATTTT. Amino acid sequence: CTSSLDRDRVYQPQHF.

This chain uses TRBV28 with TRBJ1-1; 10 nucleotides line up with TRBD1. CDR1 and CDR2 from the germline V gene are MDHEN and SYDVKM. This CDR3 has 14 residues. V trimming: 6 bases; J trimming: 2 bases; junction bases outside the gene matches: 3. The CDR3 loop reads CASSPTGGNTEAFF. The DNA for the CDR3 is TGTGCCAGCAGCCCGACAGGGGGCAACACTGAAGCTTTCTTT.

V is TRBV6-5 and J is TRBJ2-1; 8 bases are a match to TRBD2. The germline V gene encodes CDR1 MNHEY and CDR2 SVGAGI. CDR3 length: 15 residues. The trim removed 6 bases at V and 4 bases at J, leaving 8 bases unmatched. CDR3 region: CASRDSGAAYNEQFF. The CDR3 DNA reads as TGTGCCAGCAGAGATAGCGGGGCGGCTTACAATGAGCAGTTCTTC.

V is TRBV7-8 and J is TRBJ1-1; possibly TRBD1 for D (6 bases). This CDR3 spans 15 amino acids. Trimming stripped 1 base from V and 7 bases from J, with 16 bases between. The germline V gene has CDR1 SGHVS and CDR2 FQNEAQ. The CDR3 protein is CASSLGRTASGEAFF. The DNA for the CDR3 is TGTGCCAGCAGCTTAGGCCGGACAGCGAGTGGTGAAGCTTTCTTT.

CDR3 protein: CASRVSGRDTDTQYF. CDR3 sequence (DNA): TGCGCCAGCAGGGTGAGCGGGAGAGACACAGATACGCAGTATTTT. The J gene is TRBJ2-3, the V gene TRBV5-1; TRBD2 agrees at 8 bases. Trimming at V came to 5 bases and at J to 2 bases, leaving 7 bases not matched to a gene. The CDR3 has 15 residues. Germline V gene lookup returns CDR1 SGHRS and CDR2 YFSETQ.